The next 26 T cell receptor beta chains were all read from a single sample in a study of T cell responses to AZD1222 COVID-19 vaccine. Clones were read by immunoSEQ multiplex PCR, and TCRdb kept only the in-frame ones, dropping some. This table has 45,000 to 60,000 clones, around 86% appearing once. The starting material was peripheral blood, obtained on day 0 of AZD1222 vaccination. These receptors originate from an adult in good health.

V usage is TRBV30 and J usage is TRBJ2-7; 7 bases agree with TRBD1. The CDR3 loop spans 15 amino acids. Germline CDR1 is GTSNPN and CDR2 is SVGIG (reference sequence). Trimming took 0 bases from V and 4 from J; bases not matched to a gene: 9. The CDR3 region has the DNA TGTGCCTGGAGTGTACTCGGGACAGTAAGGTACGAGCAGTACTTC. This sequence encodes CAWSVLGTVRYEQYF. The full variable domain, its missing parts supplied by reference TRBV30 and TRBJ2-7, is SQTIHQWPATLVQPVGSPLSLECTVEGTSNPNLYWYRQAAGRGLQLLFYSVGIGQISSEVPQNLSASRPQDRQFILSSKKLLLSDSGFYLCAWSVLGTVRYEQYFGPGTRLTVT.

The chain couples TRBV7-9 to TRBJ2-7; TRBD2 matches at 12 bases. V was clipped by 5 bases and J by 4 bases; unmatched bases: 6. The CDR3 loop spans 15 amino acids. CDR1 and CDR2 from the germline V gene are SEHNR and FQNEAQ (reference sequence). The CDR3 nucleotides are TGTGCCAGCAGCCGAGGACTAGCGGGGAGTTACGAGCAGTACTTC. This translates into CASSRGLAGSYEQYF.

The gene calls are TRBV9 and TRBJ1-3, with D perhaps TRBD1 (5 bases). There are 16 residues in the CDR3. Germline-derived CDR1 and CDR2 are SGDLS and YYNGEE. V was trimmed by 0 bases and J by 2 bases, leaving 12 bases between them. In nucleotides, the CDR3 is TGTGCCAGCAGCGTAGCTGGGGACGGGGCTGGAAACACCATATATTTT. Its protein product is CASSVAGDGAGNTIYF.

In its sample, this clone was seen once. This chain links TRBV19 with TRBJ2-1; D is unresolved. This CDR3 contains 11 residues. The germline V and J ends were trimmed by 1 base and 7 bases, with 2 bases remaining between them. Germline CDR1 LNHDA, CDR2 SQIVND (reference sequence). CDR3 protein: CASSIVNEQFF. The CDR3, as DNA: TGTGCCAGTAGTATAGTTAATGAGCAGTTCTTC.

The genes are TRBV29-1 and TRBJ1-4; the D is unclear. The CDR3 has 13 residues. Germline CDR1 is SQVTM and CDR2 is ANQGSEA. Trimming took off 5 bases at V and 8 bases at J, with 15 bases between the two ends. CDR3 DNA sequence: TGCAGCGTTCAAAAAGATCTGGGGGAAAAACTGTTTTTT. Translating it yields CSVQKDLGEKLFF.

The chain joins TRBV11-2 to TRBJ2-1; 12 bases are shared with TRBD2. V dropped 1 base and J dropped 1; count of bases not matched to a gene: 2. Germline V gene data show CDR1 as SGHAT and CDR2 as FQNNGV. This CDR3 has 17 residues. CDR3 loop: CASSLGLAGGSYNEQFF. CDR3 bases: TGTGCCAGCAGCTTAGGGCTAGCGGGAGGGTCCTACAATGAGCAGTTCTTC.

The CDR3 protein is CASGEPRHEQFF. As DNA, the CDR3 is TGTGCCAGCGGGGAACCCCGACATGAGCAGTTCTTC. The chain combines TRBV3-1 (or the pseudogene TRBV3-2) with TRBJ2-1; unclear D gene. V was clipped by 8 bases and J by 8 bases, with 13 bases between them. The CDR3 runs 12 residues. Per the germline V gene, CDR1 is LGHDT and CDR2 is YNNKEL (reference sequence).

The rearrangement links TRBV11-3 to TRBJ2-1, with 8 bases identical to TRBD2. The CDR3 has 14 residues. J was trimmed by 9 bases and V by 4 bases; bases with no gene match: 8. Germline CDR1 SGHNT, CDR2 YENEEA. The CDR3, as DNA: TGTGCCAGCAGCTCCACTTGGCTAGCGGGTGAGCAGTTCTTC. Translation: CASSSTWLAGEQFF. Combining the CDR3 with reference TRBV11-3 and TRBJ2-1 gives the whole variable domain EAGVVQSPRYKIIEKKQPVAFWCNPISGHNTLYWYLQNLGQGPELLIRYENEEAVDDSQLPKDRFSAERLKGVDSTLKIQPAELGDSAVYLCASSSTWLAGEQFFGPGTRLTVL.

The chain employs TRBV27 and TRBJ2-5; TRBD1 aligns across 7 bases. After removal of 6 bases from V and 4 bases from J, the junction contained 8 bases not matched to a gene. CDR3 size: 14 residues. CDR1 is MNHEY, CDR2 SMNVEV, per germline (reference sequence). For the CDR3, the DNA is TGTGCCAGCAGCAGACCGGGACAGCGAGAGACCCAGTACTTC. This encodes CASSRPGQRETQYF.

V is TRBV6-2 or TRBV6-3 and J is TRBJ2-2; D remains ambiguous. Trimming removed 1 base at V and 5 bases at J, with 5 bases between. The CDR3 totals 13 residues. The V gene's germline CDR1 is MNHEY and CDR2 SVGEGT. The CDR3 DNA reads TGTGCCAGCAGTTACTTCAGGACCGGGGAGCTGTTTTTT. Protein: CASSYFRTGELFF.

The chain couples TRBV11-2 to TRBJ2-1, with unresolved D. Trimming cost V 1 base and J 8 bases, with 12 bases left between them. Germline V lookup: CDR1 SGHAT, CDR2 FQNNGV. The CDR3 spans 14 residues. The DNA of the CDR3 is TGTGCCAGCAGCTTAGCTAATGCAATCCATGAGCAGTTCTTC. It codes for CASSLANAIHEQFF. Together with reference TRBV11-2 and TRBJ2-1, the CDR3 gives the full variable domain: EAGVAQSPRYKIIEKRQSVAFWCNPISGHATLYWYQQILGQGPKLLIQFQNNGVVDDSQLPKDRFSAERLKGVDSTLKIQPAKLEDSAVYLCASSLANAIHEQFFGPGTRLTVL.

This chain links TRBV7-9 with TRBJ2-5; perhaps TRBD1 as D (6 bases). The CDR3 is 15 amino acids. Germline loops: CDR1 SEHNR, CDR2 FQNEAQ (reference sequence). V dropped 1 base and J dropped 7 bases, with 16 bases sitting between them. DNA for the CDR3: TGTGCCAGCAGCTTAGTTCAAACAGGGTGGGGGACCCAGTACTTC. Its translation: CASSLVQTGWGTQYF.

The chain employs TRBV4-3 and TRBJ1-6; D remains unclear. V lost 4 bases and J lost 7, with 26 bases in between. The CDR3 is 19 amino acids. The germline V gene encodes CDR1 LGHNA and CDR2 YSLEER. The CDR3 sequence is CASSRSSVGGSVGNSPLHF. CDR3 bases: TGCGCCAGCAGCCGTTCCTCTGTCGGTGGGTCGGTCGGAAATTCACCCCTCCACTTT.

This clone was counted once. V is TRBV3-1 (or the pseudogene TRBV3-2) and J is TRBJ2-3; no definite D call. V dropped 2 bases and J dropped 2 bases, with 14 bases sitting between them. The germline V gene has CDR1 LGHDT and CDR2 YNNKEL (reference sequence). The CDR3 runs to 16 residues. CDR3 bases: TGTGCCAGCAGCCAACTTCAGTTTACTCCCACAGATACGCAGTATTTT. Translating gives CASSQLQFTPTDTQYF.

CDR3: CASSYSMGQYEQYF. CDR3 in DNA: TGTGCCAGCAGTTACTCGATGGGGCAGTACGAGCAGTACTTC. V usage is TRBV6-5 and J usage is TRBJ2-7, with D possibly TRBD1 on 5 matching bases. This CDR3 has 14 amino acids. The germline V and J ends were trimmed by 0 bases and 4 bases, with 10 bases remaining between them. The germline V gene has CDR1 MNHEY and CDR2 SVGAGI.

J is TRBJ2-7 and V is TRBV5-1, with 9 positions matching TRBD2. The CDR3 is 16 residues long. Germline lookup yields CDR1 SGHRS and CDR2 YFSETQ. After removal of 1 base from V and 0 bases from J, the junction contained 5 bases not matched to a gene. The chain's CDR3 is CASSLYLAGSSYEQYF. In DNA form, the CDR3 reads TGCGCCAGCAGCTTGTACCTAGCGGGGAGCTCCTACGAGCAGTACTTC.

In its sample, this clone is large. J is TRBJ1-2 and V is TRBV15; TRBD1 agrees at 8 bases. The CDR3 runs to 14 residues. CDR1 is LNHNV and CDR2 is YYDKDF in the germline V gene (reference sequence). After removal of 6 bases from V and 8 bases from J, the junction contained 11 bases not matched to a gene. CDR3 sequence reads: CATRLGTGREGYTF. The CDR3 nucleotides are TGTGCCACCAGGTTAGGGACAGGCCGCGAGGGCTACACCTTC. The variable domain in full, with the rest retrieved from reference TRBV15 and TRBJ1-2, is DAMVIQNPRYQVTQFGKPVTLSCSQTLNHNVMYWYQQKSSQAPKLLFHYYDKDFNNEADTPDNFQSRRPNTSFCFLDIRSPGLGDTAMYLCATRLGTGREGYTFGSGTRLTVV.

This chain connects TRBV6-5 to TRBJ2-7, with 8 bases fitting TRBD1. V was clipped by 0 bases and J by 4 bases; unmatched bases: 5. The V gene's germline CDR1 is MNHEY and CDR2 SVGAGI. This CDR3 contains 15 residues. DNA of the CDR3: TGTGCCAGCAGTTACTCGGCAGGGGGCGGGTACGAGCAGTACTTC. It encodes CASSYSAGGGYEQYF.

CDR3 protein: CASSVEDRVLAIGYTF. CDR3 in DNA: TGTGCCAGCAGCGTCGAGGACAGGGTCTTAGCAATTGGCTACACCTTC. The V call is TRBV9, the J call TRBJ1-2; TRBD1 matches 8 bases. With 2 bases clipped from V and 7 bases from J, the junction kept 13 bases outside the gene matches. The CDR3 consists of 16 residues. Germline CDR1 is SGDLS and CDR2 is YYNGEE.

V is TRBV11-1 and J is TRBJ1-1, with 7 bases aligning to TRBD1. The J segment lost 6 bases and the V segment lost 7 bases, leaving 11 bases of the junction unmatched. The CDR3 totals 14 residues. CDR1 and CDR2 (germline): SGHAT, FQDESV (reference sequence). The CDR3 protein is CASTPDRDAAEAFF. In DNA form, the CDR3 reads TGTGCCAGCACCCCCGACAGGGATGCCGCTGAAGCTTTCTTT.

The chain carries TRBV27 and TRBJ2-7, with a tentative D call TRBD1 (5 bases). Trimming took off 6 bases at V and 6 bases at J, with 12 bases between the two ends. There are 12 residues in the CDR3. CDR1 and CDR2 (germline): MNHEY, SMNVEV (reference sequence). The CDR3 spells CASSRYRSEQYF. The CDR3 region has the DNA TGTGCCAGCAGCCGGTACAGGAGCGAGCAGTACTTC.

The rearrangement uses TRBV6-5 and TRBJ1-6; maybe TRBD1 (6 bases). This CDR3 has 13 residues. Per germline, CDR1 MNHEY and CDR2 SVGAGI. V lost 3 bases, J lost 11 bases, and 11 bases lay in between. CDR3 DNA: TGTGCCAGCAGTTATGACAGGATGGCACCCCTCCACTTT. Protein: CASSYDRMAPLHF.

The chain carries TRBV6-5 and TRBJ1-2; D gene uncertain. The CDR3 has 12 amino acids. CDR1 and CDR2 from the germline V gene are MNHEY and SVGAGI. V dropped 7 bases and J dropped 2 bases, with 8 bases sitting between them. The CDR3 loop reads CASTIGNYGYTF. CDR3 DNA sequence: TGTGCCAGCACCATAGGGAACTATGGCTACACCTTC.

The table lists this clone with a count of one. The DNA for the CDR3 is TGTGCCAGCAGTTACGAGGAGGGGCAGGGTGGCTACACCTTC. The encoded protein is CASSYEEGQGGYTF. This chain connects TRBV6-6 to TRBJ1-2; perhaps TRBD1 as D (5 bases). The germline V and J ends were trimmed by 2 bases and 7 bases, with 14 bases remaining between them. Germline CDR1 is MNHNY and CDR2 is SVGAGI (reference sequence). The CDR3 covers 14 residues.

The chain combines TRBV6-7 with TRBJ2-1; 11 nucleotides line up with TRBD2. TRBV6-7 belongs to the ORF category, with a function that is uncertain. The CDR3 runs to 20 residues. Germline trimming cut 2 bases from V and 3 bases from J; bases unmatched to any gene: 15. CDR3 DNA sequence: TGTGCCAGCAGTTACCACAATCTACCGGGACTAGCGGACGGCTACAATGAGCAGTTCTTC. This gives the protein CASSYHNLPGLADGYNEQFF.

The V and J genes are TRBV5-6 and TRBJ1-6; D is undetermined. This CDR3 is built from 14 residues. Germline CDR1 reads SGHDT; CDR2 reads YYEEEE. V lost 0 bases and J 6 bases, leaving 7 bases between the germline ends. CDR3 in amino acids: CASSLGSLNSPLHF. The CDR3 coding sequence is TGTGCCAGCAGCTTGGGGTCTCTTAATTCACCCCTCCACTTT.